Following are 17 T cell receptor beta chains from one sample sequenced in a study of blood T cell repertoires in COVID-19. Generated by immunoSEQ multiplex PCR, the TCRdb table keeps only in-frame clones and is missing some. The data show around 250,000 clones, over 75% seen once. The sequenced sample was PBMCs or T cells enriched from blood (not recorded which). All receptors derive from a woman aged 50 to 60 who had recovered from COVID-19.

The genes are TRBV4-1 and TRBJ2-7, with 9 bases identical to TRBD2. The CDR3 covers 18 residues. J gave up 6 bases and V 1 base, and 16 bases lay outside the gene matches. Germline V gives CDR1 MGHRA, CDR2 YSYEKL. The CDR3 DNA sequence: TGCGCCAGCAGCCAAGGCGAATATTTAGGGCGCGGGGGGGGCGAGCAGTACTTC. Amino acids: CASSQGEYLGRGGGEQYF.

V and J are TRBV5-1 and TRBJ1-3; D ambiguous. Trimming removed 0 bases at V and 4 bases at J, with 11 bases between. The CDR3 loop spans 15 amino acids. Germline V gene sequence: CDR1 SGHRS, CDR2 YFSETQ. The CDR3 here is CASSLVAQTGNTIYF. CDR3 nucleotide sequence: TGCGCCAGCAGCTTGGTTGCACAGACCGGAAACACCATATATTTT.

The V and J genes are TRBV29-1 and TRBJ1-1, with D possibly being TRBD1 (5 bases). The ends were cut back, 3 bases at V and 1 base at J, with 12 bases in the middle. CDR3 size: 14 residues. The germline V gene encodes CDR1 SQVTM and CDR2 ANQGSEA. CDR3 region: CSVEDPGKNTEAFF. In DNA form, the CDR3 reads TGCAGCGTTGAGGACCCAGGGAAGAACACTGAAGCTTTCTTT.

V usage is TRBV7-9 and J usage is TRBJ1-2; TRBD1 aligns across 8 bases. Germline CDR1 reads SEHNR; CDR2 reads FQNEAQ (reference sequence). The CDR3 totals 16 residues. J was trimmed by 6 bases and V by 5 bases; bases with no gene match: 14. The CDR3 sequence is CASSPAGAGGRDGYTF. CDR3 nucleotide sequence: TGTGCCAGCAGCCCAGCTGGGGCAGGGGGCAGGGATGGCTACACCTTC.

The rearrangement links TRBV5-1 to TRBJ1-4; no reliable D call. Germline assignment: CDR1 SGHRS and CDR2 YFSETQ. V gave up 2 bases and J gave up 0 bases, with 8 bases separating them. The CDR3 is 15 amino acids. CDR3: CASSLSGTTNEKLFF. The CDR3 bases are TGCGCCAGCAGCTTAAGCGGAACAACTAATGAAAAACTGTTTTTT.

The chain links TRBV3-1 (or the pseudogene TRBV3-2) to TRBJ2-7, with a possible D match to TRBD2 (5 bases). This CDR3 has 14 residues. Per germline, CDR1 LGHDT and CDR2 YNNKEL (reference sequence). The germline V and J ends were trimmed by 3 bases and 7 bases, with 16 bases remaining between them. The CDR3 here is CASSHNRGIGEQYF. CDR3 sequence (DNA): TGTGCCAGCAGCCACAACCGGGGAATTGGGGAGCAGTACTTC.

This chain links TRBV7-3 with TRBJ2-3, with a possible D match to TRBD2 (6 bases). The CDR3 has 11 residues. Germline V lookup: CDR1 SGHTA, CDR2 FQGTGA. Trimming took off 5 bases at V and 6 bases at J, with 6 bases between the two ends. The CDR3 is CASSRGDTQYF. The DNA of the CDR3 is TGTGCCAGCAGCCGGGGGGATACGCAGTATTTT.

The chain uses TRBV15 and TRBJ1-6, with no clear D. This CDR3 has 12 amino acids. CDR1 and CDR2 (germline): LNHNV, YYDKDF (reference sequence). Deletions cut 3 bases from V and 8 bases from J, with 5 bases between. The CDR3 loop is CATSSLDSPLHF. In DNA, the CDR3 is TGTGCCACCAGCAGCCTAGATTCACCCCTCCACTTT. Together with reference TRBV15 and TRBJ1-6, the CDR3 gives the full variable domain: DAMVIQNPRYQVTQFGKPVTLSCSQTLNHNVMYWYQQKSSQAPKLLFHYYDKDFNNEADTPDNFQSRRPNTSFCFLDIRSPGLGDTAMYLCATSSLDSPLHFGNGTRLTVT.

The CDR3 loop reads CASSPAAGDEKLFF. The CDR3 bases are TGTGCCAGCAGCCCCGCCGCCGGAGATGAAAAACTGTTTTTT. The V gene is TRBV3-1 (or the pseudogene TRBV3-2), the J gene TRBJ1-4; no clear D. The germline gives CDR1 LGHDT, CDR2 YNNKEL (reference sequence). The CDR3 covers 14 residues. The ends were cut back, 4 bases at V and 6 bases at J, with 12 bases in the middle.

The chain joins TRBV3-1 (or the pseudogene TRBV3-2) to TRBJ1-1; D perhaps matches TRBD1 (5 bases). From germline, CDR1 is LGHDT and CDR2 YNNKEL (reference sequence). This CDR3 comprises 13 residues. Trimming took off 7 bases at V and 4 bases at J, with 13 bases between the two ends. The CDR3 DNA sequence: TGTGCCAGCACCTTCGGGACTTCCACTGAAGCTTTCTTT. It specifies CASTFGTSTEAFF.

This rearrangement joins TRBV7-6 to TRBJ1-2, with 7 bases matching TRBD1. The CDR3 consists of 13 residues. Germline values: CDR1 SGHVS, CDR2 FNYEAQ. J was trimmed by 8 bases and V by 2 bases; bases with no gene match: 5. CDR3 protein: CASSLSGGDGYTF. CDR3 bases: TGTGCCAGCAGCTTATCAGGGGGTGACGGCTACACCTTC.

V is TRBV4-1 and J is TRBJ1-2, with D possibly being TRBD1 (6 bases). V was trimmed by 2 bases and J by 2 bases, leaving 21 bases between them. Looked up from germline, CDR1 is MGHRA and CDR2 is YSYEKL. The CDR3 length is 18 residues. The DNA for the CDR3 is TGCGCCAGCAGCCAATCTCATACTGGGGGGGGCCTAAACTATGGCTACACCTTC. Its translation is CASSQSHTGGGLNYGYTF.

Note on this clone: Other DNA sequences from this sample encode an identical CDR3 as well. The chain links TRBV29-1 to TRBJ2-1; 9 bases are a match to TRBD2. The CDR3 sequence is 14 residues long. J gave up 0 bases and V 6 bases, and 3 bases lay outside the gene matches. Germline V CDR1 and CDR2: SQVTM, ANQGSEA. The CDR3 loop reads CSVVSGSSYNEQFF. Written as DNA, the CDR3 is TGCAGCGTCGTTAGCGGGAGCTCCTACAATGAGCAGTTCTTC.

The gene calls are TRBV28 and TRBJ2-1; D is perhaps TRBD2 (10 bases). The V and J ends lost 6 bases and 9 bases respectively, with 36 bases between them. This CDR3 comprises 20 residues. Per germline, CDR1 MDHEN and CDR2 SYDVKM. CDR3 protein: CASRTLEQGAGAGGPFEQFF. CDR3 DNA sequence: TGTGCCAGCAGGACCCTCGAACAGGGGGCGGGAGCGGGAGGGCCGTTTGAGCAGTTCTTC.

V usage is TRBV5-7 and J usage is TRBJ2-2, with 12 bases lining up with TRBD1. TRBV5-7 is flagged as an ORF with uncertain function. V dropped 3 bases and J dropped 3; count of bases not matched to a gene: 9. The CDR3 is 18 amino acids. Here the CDR3 reads CASSCRGQGAHDTGELFF. CDR3 bases: TGTGCCAGCAGCTGTCGGGGACAGGGGGCTCATGACACCGGGGAGCTGTTTTTT.

The gene calls are TRBV16 and TRBJ1-1; 8 bases are shared with TRBD1. Germline V lookup: CDR1 KGHSY, CDR2 FQNENV. There are 14 residues in the CDR3. With 0 bases clipped from V and 10 bases from J, the junction kept 7 bases outside the gene matches. CDR3: CASSQSTGGRGAFF. In DNA form, the CDR3 reads TGTGCCAGCAGCCAATCAACAGGGGGTAGGGGAGCTTTCTTT.

This clone was picked up one time. The chain uses TRBV7-9 and TRBJ1-4; 9 bases agree with TRBD1. The CDR3 covers 14 residues. Per the germline V gene, CDR1 is SEHNR and CDR2 is FQNEAQ (reference sequence). V lost 3 bases and J lost 7; bases outside the gene matches: 3. The CDR3 nucleotides are TGTGCCAGCAGCTTGGGGGACAGGGCTGAAAAACTGTTTTTT. Protein sequence: CASSLGDRAEKLFF.